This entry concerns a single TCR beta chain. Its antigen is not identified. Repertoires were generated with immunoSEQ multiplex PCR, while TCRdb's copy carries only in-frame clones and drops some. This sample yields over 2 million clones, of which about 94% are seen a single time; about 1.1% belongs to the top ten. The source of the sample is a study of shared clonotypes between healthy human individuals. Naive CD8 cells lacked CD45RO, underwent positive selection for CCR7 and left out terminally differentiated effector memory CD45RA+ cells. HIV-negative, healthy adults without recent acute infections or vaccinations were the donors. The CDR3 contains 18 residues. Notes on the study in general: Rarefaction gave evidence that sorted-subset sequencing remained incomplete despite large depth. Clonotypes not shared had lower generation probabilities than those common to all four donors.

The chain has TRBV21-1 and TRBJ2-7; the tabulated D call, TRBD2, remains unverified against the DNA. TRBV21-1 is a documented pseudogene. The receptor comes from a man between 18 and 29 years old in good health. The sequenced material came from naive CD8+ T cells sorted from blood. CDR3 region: CASSQIGGMTAELRDQYF. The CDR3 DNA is TGTGCCAGCAGCCAAATTGGGGGGATGACAGCAGAGCTACGAGACCAGTACTTC.